The next 20 T cell receptor beta chains were all read from a single sample in a study of CD8+ T cells in alopecia areata. Treatment described: oral pan-JAK inhibitor, 5-10 mg twice daily. Reverse transcription of extracted RNA yielded cDNA, which provided the sequencing template. Some clones are missing from TCRdb's copy, which holds only in-frame ones; the method was immunoSEQ multiplex PCR. Seen here are about 200,000 clones, around 65% observed once, and the top ten hold roughly 4.2%. The specimen was CD4+ T cells sorted from blood, collected at week 4, from a patient treated with tofacitinib. These receptors all stem from a human donor with alopecia areata.

The gene calls are TRBV7-2 and TRBJ1-2; the D is unclear. Germline values: CDR1 SGHTA, CDR2 FQGNSA. The V end was cut by 5 bases, the J end by 5 bases, with 9 bases between. The CDR3 sequence is 12 residues long. Here the CDR3 DNA reads TGTGCCAGCAGCCTGCGGACTTATGGCTACACCTTC. This translates into CASSLRTYGYTF. Looking up the rest from reference TRBV7-2 and TRBJ1-2 gives the full variable domain: GAGVSQSPSNKVTEKGKDVELRCDPISGHTALYWYRQSLGQGLEFLIYFQGNSAPDKSGLPSDRFSAERTGGSVSTLTIQRTQQEDSAVYLCASSLRTYGYTFGSGTRLTVV.

Note on this clone: This same CDR3 is encoded by further DNA sequences in the sample. The chain couples TRBV30 to TRBJ2-3; D is undetermined. Germline loops: CDR1 GTSNPN, CDR2 SVGIG (reference sequence). CDR3 length: 11 amino acids. V lost 0 bases to trimming and J lost 5 bases, with 3 bases between them. CDR3 DNA sequence: TGTGCCTGGAGTGTATTAGATACGCAGTATTTT. Its protein product is CAWSVLDTQYF.

This clone was found a few times. The CDR3 reads CSVADRAHNSPLHF. The CDR3 DNA is TGCAGCGTTGCCGACAGGGCCCATAATTCACCCCTCCACTTT. The chain has TRBV29-1 and TRBJ1-6; 7 bases map to TRBD1. CDR1 and CDR2 (germline): SQVTM, ANQGSEA. This CDR3 has 14 amino acids. The trim removed 4 bases at V and 5 bases at J, leaving 5 bases unmatched.

The chain couples TRBV13 to TRBJ2-1; 8 bases line up with TRBD2. Trimming at V came to 1 base and at J to 6 bases, leaving 5 bases not matched to a gene. Germline CDR1 reads PRHDT; CDR2 reads FYEKMQ (reference sequence). This CDR3 spans 15 amino acids. The CDR3 sequence is CASSLVAGGTNEQFF. The CDR3 DNA reads TGTGCCAGCAGCTTAGTTGCGGGGGGTACCAATGAGCAGTTCTTC.

This clone has only a few counts. The CDR3 loop reads CASSFLDQPQHF. CDR3 bases: TGTGCCAGCAGTTTCTTAGATCAGCCCCAGCATTTT. The rearrangement uses TRBV27 and TRBJ1-5; D is ambiguous. The V gene lost 3 bases and the J gene lost 5 bases, with 5 bases spanning the gap. The CDR3 loop spans 12 amino acids. Germline-derived CDR1 and CDR2 are MNHEY and SMNVEV (reference sequence).

The rearrangement joins TRBV5-4 to TRBJ2-1, with D unresolved. The germline CDR1 and CDR2 sequences are SGHNT and YYREEE (reference sequence). Trimming left V 3 bases short and J 7 bases short, with 11 bases between. The CDR3 covers 13 residues. The CDR3 nucleotides are TGTGCCAGCAGCTCGGCGCGAGGTAATGAGCAGTTCTTC. Translation: CASSSARGNEQFF.

This clone came up a few times. This chain joins TRBV10-3 and TRBJ1-2, with D perhaps TRBD1 (6 bases). CDR1 is ENHRY, CDR2 SYGVKD, per germline. Trimming left V 4 bases short and J 3 bases short, with 9 bases between. The CDR3 covers 13 residues. CDR3 sequence reads: CAISAKGDYGYTF. CDR3 nucleotides: TGTGCCATCAGTGCCAAGGGGGACTATGGCTACACCTTC.

The genes are TRBV4-3 and TRBJ2-2, with D perhaps TRBD2 (6 bases). The CDR3 consists of 15 residues. Trimming pared 6 bases from V and 0 bases from J, leaving 11 bases between. Germline-derived CDR1 and CDR2 are LGHNA and YSLEER. In DNA, the CDR3 is TGCGCCAGCAGTCGCGGGACGGCGAACACCGGGGAGCTGTTTTTT. Translated, it gives CASSRGTANTGELFF.

This clone was counted once. V is TRBV25-1 and J is TRBJ2-7; D is unresolved. The CDR3 sequence is 13 residues long. Looked up from germline, CDR1 is MGHDK and CDR2 is SYGVNS. Deletions cut 3 bases from V and 10 bases from J, with 16 bases between. The CDR3 DNA is TGTGCCAGCAGTGATCCCGCGCCGTCCTTTCAGTACTTC. This codes for CASSDPAPSFQYF.

This clone was counted only a few times. This sequence joins TRBV10-3 and TRBJ2-2; D is unresolved. The length of the CDR3 is 13 residues. Germline V gene data show CDR1 as ENHRY and CDR2 as SYGVKD. V dropped 3 bases and J dropped 6 bases, with 8 bases sitting between them. The CDR3, as DNA: TGTGCCATCAGTGACACTATCGCCGGGGAGCTGTTTTTT. It translates to CAISDTIAGELFF.

V and J are TRBV29-1 and TRBJ1-4; perhaps TRBD1 as D (6 bases). Trimming removed 0 bases from V and 8 bases from J, with 7 bases in between. This CDR3 region has 12 residues. CDR1 and CDR2 (germline): SQVTM, ANQGSEA. CDR3 region: CSVEDTGEKLFF. CDR3 in DNA: TGCAGCGTTGAAGACACAGGGGAAAAACTGTTTTTT.

The V call is TRBV2, the J call TRBJ2-1; no reliable D call. Trimming shortened V by 3 bases and J by 6 bases, and 6 bases separated the two germline ends. The CDR3 is 12 residues long. The germline CDR1 and CDR2 sequences are SNHLY and FYNNEI. CDR3 residues: CASSELANEQFF. For the CDR3, the DNA is TGTGCCAGCAGTGAGTTAGCCAATGAGCAGTTCTTC. Combining the CDR3 with reference TRBV2 and TRBJ2-1 gives the whole variable domain EPEVTQTPSHQVTQMGQEVILRCVPISNHLYFYWYRQILGQKVEFLVSFYNNEISEKSEIFDDQFSVERPDGSNFTLKIRSTKLEDSAMYFCASSELANEQFFGPGTRLTVL.

This clone appeared a few times. The CDR3, as DNA: TGTGCCAGCAGCCAGCCAGGGTGGGGGCAGACTGAAGCTTTCTTT. Translation gives CASSQPGWGQTEAFF. The J gene is TRBJ1-1, the V gene TRBV5-8; weak D call: TRBD1 (6 bases). The germline V gene has CDR1 SGHTS and CDR2 YDEGEE. The CDR3 runs to 15 residues. V was clipped by 4 bases and J by 5 bases, with 18 bases between them.

This chain links TRBV7-2 with TRBJ2-1; perhaps TRBD2 as D (6 bases). The germline CDR1 and CDR2 sequences are SGHTA and FQGNSA. CDR3 length: 14 residues. Trimming removed 4 bases at V and 9 bases at J, with 16 bases between. DNA of the CDR3: TGTGCCAGCAGCTCAACCAGGGACGGGGGTGAGCAGTTCTTC. This translates into CASSSTRDGGEQFF.

This chain uses TRBV18 with TRBJ2-7; 9 bases line up with TRBD2. V dropped 3 bases and J dropped 10; count of bases not matched to a gene: 10. The CDR3 sequence is 14 residues long. Germline-derived CDR1 and CDR2 are KGHSH and LQKENI. CDR3 amino acids: CASSPDWRGGRQYF. Written as DNA, the CDR3 is TGTGCCAGCTCACCGGATTGGCGGGGGGGCCGACAGTACTTC.

This clone was observed a few times. Other DNA sequences of this sample code for an identical CDR3. The J gene is TRBJ2-5, the V gene TRBV2; the D is unclear. V was clipped by 2 bases and J by 5 bases, with 3 bases between them. Per the germline V gene, CDR1 is SNHLY and CDR2 is FYNNEI. The CDR3 is 11 amino acids. CDR3 in DNA: TGTGCCAGCAGTGAAAGGGAGACCCAGTACTTC. Protein: CASSERETQYF.

The V gene is TRBV6-5, the J gene TRBJ2-7; D is ambiguous. CDR1 and CDR2 from the germline V gene are MNHEY and SVGAGI. There are 15 residues in the CDR3. Deletions cut 6 bases from V and 0 bases from J, with 15 bases between. The CDR3 spells CASSPDGSSSYEQYF. In DNA, the CDR3 is TGTGCCAGCAGCCCAGACGGGTCGAGCTCCTACGAGCAGTACTTC.

As for this clone: At the DNA level, this CDR3 is encoded by other sequences in the same sample as well. The J gene is TRBJ2-5, the V gene TRBV4-3; unclear D gene. The CDR3 runs 14 residues. Germline lookup yields CDR1 LGHNA and CDR2 YSLEER. Trimming shortened V by 1 base and J by 5 bases, and 11 bases separated the two germline ends. CDR3 sequence: CASSQGLGGETQYF. In DNA, the CDR3 is TGCGCCAGCAGCCAAGGGTTAGGTGGGGAGACCCAGTACTTC.

This sequence joins TRBV7-2 and TRBJ2-5, with TRBD2 matching 11 bases. This CDR3 has 17 residues. CDR1 is SGHTA, CDR2 FQGNSA, per germline. J was trimmed by 8 bases and V by 1 base; bases with no gene match: 12. The CDR3 DNA reads as TGTGCCAGCAGCTTAGGGGCTAGCGGGGGGCCAAGACCCACCCAGTACTTC. Protein sequence: CASSLGASGGPRPTQYF.

V usage is TRBV7-6 and J usage is TRBJ2-2; D is possibly TRBD1 (6 bases). Germline V gene sequence: CDR1 SGHVS, CDR2 FNYEAQ. V lost 5 bases and J 1 base, leaving 17 bases between the germline ends. The CDR3 has 17 amino acids. The chain's CDR3 is CASSLSTGQLNTGELFF. The CDR3, as DNA: TGTGCCAGCAGCCTATCGACAGGCCAGTTGAACACCGGGGAGCTGTTTTTT.